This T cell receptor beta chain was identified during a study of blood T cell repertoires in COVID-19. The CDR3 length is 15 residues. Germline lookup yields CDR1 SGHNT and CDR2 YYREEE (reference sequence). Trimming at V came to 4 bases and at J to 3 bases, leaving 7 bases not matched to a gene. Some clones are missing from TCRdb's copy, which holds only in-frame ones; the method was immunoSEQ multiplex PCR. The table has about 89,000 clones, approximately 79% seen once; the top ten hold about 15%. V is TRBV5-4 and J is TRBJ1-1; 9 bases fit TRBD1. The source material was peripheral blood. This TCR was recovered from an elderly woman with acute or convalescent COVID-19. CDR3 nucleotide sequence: TGTGCCAGCAGCCCTTTGACAGGGGGGTACACTGAAGCTTTCTTT. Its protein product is CASSPLTGGYTEAFF.